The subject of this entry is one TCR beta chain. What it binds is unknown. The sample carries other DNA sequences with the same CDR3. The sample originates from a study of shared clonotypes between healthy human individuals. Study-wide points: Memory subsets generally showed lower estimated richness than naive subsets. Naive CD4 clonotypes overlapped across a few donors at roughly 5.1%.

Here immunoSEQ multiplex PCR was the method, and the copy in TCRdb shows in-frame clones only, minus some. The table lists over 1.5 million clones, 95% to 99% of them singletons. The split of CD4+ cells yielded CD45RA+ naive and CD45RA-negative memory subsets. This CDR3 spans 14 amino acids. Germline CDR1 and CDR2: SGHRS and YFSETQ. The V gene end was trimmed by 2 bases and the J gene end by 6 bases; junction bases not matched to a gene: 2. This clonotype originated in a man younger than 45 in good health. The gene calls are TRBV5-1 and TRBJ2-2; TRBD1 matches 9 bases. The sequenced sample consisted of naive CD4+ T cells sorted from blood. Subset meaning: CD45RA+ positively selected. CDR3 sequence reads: CASSLQGAPGELFF. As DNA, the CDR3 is TGCGCCAGCAGCTTACAGGGGGCGCCCGGGGAGCTGTTTTTT.